This TCR beta chain was sequenced for a study of a mutant IDH1 vaccine in newly diagnosed glioma. Study-wide context: Previous treatment comprised radiotherapy, temozolomide, or both, mostly both.

Only a few counts were recorded for this clone. Its antigen is currently unknown. Time point denoted: week 5, during vaccination. Each vaccine dose was 300 ug of mutant IDH1 20-mer peptide, with topical imiquimod. The CDR3 has 12 residues. The V segment lost 5 bases and the J segment 5 bases; nucleotides outside the gene matches: 2. CDR1 is SQVTM and CDR2 is ANQGSEA in the germline V gene. Produced via immunoSEQ multiplex PCR; TCRdb's table is partial and in-frame only. This sample has about 28,000 clones, with roughly nine tenths found just once. This sequence joins TRBV29-1 and TRBJ2-5, with 10 bases matching TRBD1. The sequence was obtained from a man aged 18 to 30 with glioma. The sequencing used PBMCs, collected from a glioma patient whose treatment included an IDH1 peptide vaccine. CDR3 DNA sequence: TGCAGCGTTACGGGACAGGGGGAGACCCAGTACTTC. Translating it yields CSVTGQGETQYF.